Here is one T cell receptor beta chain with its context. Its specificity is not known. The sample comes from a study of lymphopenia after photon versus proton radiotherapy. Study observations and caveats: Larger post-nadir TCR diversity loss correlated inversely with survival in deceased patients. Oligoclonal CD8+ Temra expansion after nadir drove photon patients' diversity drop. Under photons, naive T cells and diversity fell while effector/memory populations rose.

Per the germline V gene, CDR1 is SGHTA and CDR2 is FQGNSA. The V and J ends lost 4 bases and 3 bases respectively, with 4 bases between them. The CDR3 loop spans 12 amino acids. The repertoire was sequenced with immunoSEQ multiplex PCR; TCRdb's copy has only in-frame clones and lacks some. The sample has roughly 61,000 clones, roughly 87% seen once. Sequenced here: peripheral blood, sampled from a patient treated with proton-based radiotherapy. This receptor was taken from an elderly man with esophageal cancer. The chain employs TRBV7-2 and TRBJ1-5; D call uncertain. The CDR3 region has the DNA TGTGCCAGCAGCTACTACAATCAGCCCCAGCATTTT. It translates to CASSYYNQPQHF.